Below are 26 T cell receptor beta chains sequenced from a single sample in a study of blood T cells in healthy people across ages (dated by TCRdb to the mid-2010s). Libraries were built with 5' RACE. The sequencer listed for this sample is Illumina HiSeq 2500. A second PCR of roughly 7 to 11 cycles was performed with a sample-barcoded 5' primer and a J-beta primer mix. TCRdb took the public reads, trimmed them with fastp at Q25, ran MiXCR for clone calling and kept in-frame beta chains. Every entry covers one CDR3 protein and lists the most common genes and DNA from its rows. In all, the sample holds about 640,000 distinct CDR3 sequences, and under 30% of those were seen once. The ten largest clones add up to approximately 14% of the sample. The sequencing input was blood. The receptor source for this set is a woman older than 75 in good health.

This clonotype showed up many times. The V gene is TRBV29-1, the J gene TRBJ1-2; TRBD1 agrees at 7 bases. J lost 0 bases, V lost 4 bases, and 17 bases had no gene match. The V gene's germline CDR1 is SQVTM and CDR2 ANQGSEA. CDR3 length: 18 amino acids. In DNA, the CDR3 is TGCAGCGTTGCAAATCCCACAGGGGTCGTTGCTGCTAACTATGGCTACACCTTC. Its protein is CSVANPTGVVAANYGYTF.

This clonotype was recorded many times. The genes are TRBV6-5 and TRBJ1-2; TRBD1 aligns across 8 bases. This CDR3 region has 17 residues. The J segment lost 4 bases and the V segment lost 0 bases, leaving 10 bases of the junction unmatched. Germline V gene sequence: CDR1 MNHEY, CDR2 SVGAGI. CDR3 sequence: CASSYSEPGRGLYGYTF. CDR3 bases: TGTGCCAGCAGTTACTCTGAGCCGGGCAGGGGGCTCTATGGCTACACCTTC.

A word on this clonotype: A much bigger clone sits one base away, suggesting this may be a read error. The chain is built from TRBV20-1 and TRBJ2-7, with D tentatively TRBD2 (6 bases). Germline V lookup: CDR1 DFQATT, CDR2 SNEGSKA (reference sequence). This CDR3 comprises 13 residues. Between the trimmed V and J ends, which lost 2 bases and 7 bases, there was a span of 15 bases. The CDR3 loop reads CSARTTSYNEQYF. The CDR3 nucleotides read TGCAGTGCTAGAACCACTAGCTACAATGAGCAGTACTTC.

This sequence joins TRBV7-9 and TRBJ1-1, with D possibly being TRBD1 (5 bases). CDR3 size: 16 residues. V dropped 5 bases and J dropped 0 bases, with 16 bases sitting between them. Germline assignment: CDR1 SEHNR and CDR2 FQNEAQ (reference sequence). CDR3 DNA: TGTGCCAGCAGCCGGGACCGCTCGGCCATGAACACTGAAGCTTTCTTT. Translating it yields CASSRDRSAMNTEAFF.

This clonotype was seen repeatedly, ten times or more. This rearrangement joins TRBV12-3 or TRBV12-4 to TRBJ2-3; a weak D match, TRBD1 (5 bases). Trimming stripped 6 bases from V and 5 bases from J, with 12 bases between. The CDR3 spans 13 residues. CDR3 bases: TGTGCCAGCAGCCCCACCCAGGGAGATACGCAGTATTTT. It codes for CASSPTQGDTQYF.

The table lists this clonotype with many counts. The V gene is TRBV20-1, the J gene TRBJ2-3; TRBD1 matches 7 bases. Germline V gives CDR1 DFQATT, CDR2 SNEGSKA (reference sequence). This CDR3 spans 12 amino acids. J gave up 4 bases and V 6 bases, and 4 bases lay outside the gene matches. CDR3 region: CSAEGGPDTQYF. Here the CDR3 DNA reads TGCAGTGCCGAAGGGGGCCCAGATACGCAGTATTTT.

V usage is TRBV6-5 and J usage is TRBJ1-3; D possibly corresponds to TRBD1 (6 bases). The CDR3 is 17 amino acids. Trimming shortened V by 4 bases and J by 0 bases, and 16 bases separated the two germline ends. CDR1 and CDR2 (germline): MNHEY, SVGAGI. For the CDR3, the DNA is TGTGCCAGCAGTTCCGTCCTGGGGGCGACCTCTGGAAACACCATATATTTT. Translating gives CASSSVLGATSGNTIYF.

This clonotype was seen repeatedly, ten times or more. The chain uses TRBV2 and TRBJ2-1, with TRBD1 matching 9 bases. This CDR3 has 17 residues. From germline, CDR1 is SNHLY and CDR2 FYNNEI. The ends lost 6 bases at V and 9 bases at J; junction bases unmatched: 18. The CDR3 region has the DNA TGTGCCAGCAGCTCGGCGCCTCCGGGACAGGGTTGGGGTGAGCAGTTCTTC. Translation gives CASSSAPPGQGWGEQFF.

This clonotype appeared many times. The CDR3 is CASSQNTGSYSYNEQFF. The DNA for the CDR3 is TGCGCCAGCAGCCAAAATACCGGGTCCTACTCCTACAATGAGCAGTTCTTC. V is TRBV4-3 and J is TRBJ2-1; D is undetermined. This CDR3 has 17 residues. V was clipped by 2 bases and J by 0 bases, with 14 bases between them. The germline CDR1 and CDR2 sequences are LGHNA and YSLEER.

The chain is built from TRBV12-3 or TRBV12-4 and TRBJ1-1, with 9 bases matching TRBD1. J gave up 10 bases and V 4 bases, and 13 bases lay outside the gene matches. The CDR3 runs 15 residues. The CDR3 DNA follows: TGTGCCAGCAGTTCTACCGGGACAGGGTGGGGTGTAGCTTTCTTT. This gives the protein CASSSTGTGWGVAFF.

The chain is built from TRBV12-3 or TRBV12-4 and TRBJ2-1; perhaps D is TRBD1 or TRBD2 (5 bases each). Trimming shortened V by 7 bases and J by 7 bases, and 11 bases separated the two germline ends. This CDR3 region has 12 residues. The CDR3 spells CASNNWGNEQFF. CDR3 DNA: TGTGCCAGCAACAATTGGGGGAATGAGCAGTTCTTC.

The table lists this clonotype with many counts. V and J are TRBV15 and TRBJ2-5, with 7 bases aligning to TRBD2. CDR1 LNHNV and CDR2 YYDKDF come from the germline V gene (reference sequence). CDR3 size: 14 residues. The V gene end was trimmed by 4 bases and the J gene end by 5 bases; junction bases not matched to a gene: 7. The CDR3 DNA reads TGTGCCACCAGCATCGACGTGCGGGAGGAGACCCAGTACTTC. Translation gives CATSIDVREETQYF.

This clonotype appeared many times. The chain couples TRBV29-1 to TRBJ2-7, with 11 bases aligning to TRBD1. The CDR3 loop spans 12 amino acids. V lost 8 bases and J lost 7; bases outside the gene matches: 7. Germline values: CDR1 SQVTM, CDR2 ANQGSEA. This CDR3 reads CSTRDRGTEQYF. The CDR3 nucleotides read TGCAGCACCCGGGACAGGGGGACTGAGCAGTACTTC.

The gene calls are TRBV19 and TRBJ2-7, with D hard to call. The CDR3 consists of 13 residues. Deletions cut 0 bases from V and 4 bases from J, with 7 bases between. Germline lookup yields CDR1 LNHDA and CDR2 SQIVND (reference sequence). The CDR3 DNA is TGTGCCAGTAGTATAGACCCCGCTTACGAGCAGTACTTC. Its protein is CASSIDPAYEQYF.

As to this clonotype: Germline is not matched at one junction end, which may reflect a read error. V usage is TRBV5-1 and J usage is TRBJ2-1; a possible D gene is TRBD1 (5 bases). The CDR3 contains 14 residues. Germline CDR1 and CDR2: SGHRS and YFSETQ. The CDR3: CASSLRTSDNQQFF. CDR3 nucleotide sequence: TGCGCCAGCAGCTTGAGGACAAGCGACAATCAGCAGTTCTTC. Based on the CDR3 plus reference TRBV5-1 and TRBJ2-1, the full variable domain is KAGVTQTPRYLIKTRGQQVTLSCSPISGHRSVSWYQQTPGQGLQFLFEYFSETQRNKGNFPGRFSGRQFSNSRSEMNVSTLELGDSALYLCASSLRTSDNQQFFGPGTRLTVL.

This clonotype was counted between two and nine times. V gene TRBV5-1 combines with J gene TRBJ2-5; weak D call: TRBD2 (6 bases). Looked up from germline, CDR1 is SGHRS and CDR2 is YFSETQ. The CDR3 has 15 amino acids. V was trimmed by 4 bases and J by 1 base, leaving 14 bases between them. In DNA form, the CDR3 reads TGCGCCAGCAGCACCTCCGGGACTTTCCAAGAGACCCAGTACTTC. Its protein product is CASSTSGTFQETQYF.

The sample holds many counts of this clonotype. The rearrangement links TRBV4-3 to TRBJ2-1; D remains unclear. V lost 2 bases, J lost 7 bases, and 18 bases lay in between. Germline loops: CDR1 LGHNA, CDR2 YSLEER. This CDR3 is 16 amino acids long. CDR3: CASSQIGAGLGNEQFF. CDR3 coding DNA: TGCGCCAGCAGCCAAATAGGAGCAGGTCTTGGGAATGAGCAGTTCTTC.

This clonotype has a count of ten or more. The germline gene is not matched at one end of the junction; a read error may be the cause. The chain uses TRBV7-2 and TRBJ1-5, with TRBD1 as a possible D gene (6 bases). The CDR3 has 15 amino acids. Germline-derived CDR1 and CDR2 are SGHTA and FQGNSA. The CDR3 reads CASSSSRGGNQPQHF. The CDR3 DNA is TGTGCCAGCAGTTCTTCCAGGGGTGGCAACCAGCCCCAGCATTTT. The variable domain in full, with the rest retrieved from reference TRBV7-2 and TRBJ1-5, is GAGVSQSPSNKVTEKGKDVELRCDPISGHTALYWYRQSLGQGLEFLIYFQGNSAPDKSGLPSDRFSAERTGGSVSTLTIQRTQQEDSAVYLCASSSSRGGNQPQHFGDGTRLSIL.

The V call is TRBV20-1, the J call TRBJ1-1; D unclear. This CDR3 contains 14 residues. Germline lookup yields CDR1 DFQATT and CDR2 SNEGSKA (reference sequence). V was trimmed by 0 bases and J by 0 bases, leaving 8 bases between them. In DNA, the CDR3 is TGCAGTGCTAGAGAAGCCCCATTGAACACTGAAGCTTTCTTT. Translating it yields CSAREAPLNTEAFF.

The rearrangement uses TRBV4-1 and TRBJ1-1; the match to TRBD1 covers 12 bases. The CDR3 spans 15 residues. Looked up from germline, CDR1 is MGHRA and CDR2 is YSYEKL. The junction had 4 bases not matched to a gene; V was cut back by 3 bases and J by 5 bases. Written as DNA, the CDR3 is TGCGCCAGCAGCCACCCGGGACAGGGGGCTACTGAAGCTTTCTTT. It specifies CASSHPGQGATEAFF.

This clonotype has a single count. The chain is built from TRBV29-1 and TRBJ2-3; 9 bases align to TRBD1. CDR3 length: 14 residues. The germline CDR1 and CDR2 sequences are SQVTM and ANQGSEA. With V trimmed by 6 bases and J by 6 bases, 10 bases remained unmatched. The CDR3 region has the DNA TGCAGCGTCCCGTCCGGGACAGGGATGGATACGCAGTATTTT. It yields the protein CSVPSGTGMDTQYF.

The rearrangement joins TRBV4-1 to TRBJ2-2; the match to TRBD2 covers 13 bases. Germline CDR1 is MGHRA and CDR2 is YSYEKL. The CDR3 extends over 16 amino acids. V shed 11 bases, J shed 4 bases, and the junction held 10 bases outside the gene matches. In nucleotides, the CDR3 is TGCGCCGCAAGCACTAGCGGGGGGGCAGGCACCGGGGAGCTGTTTTTT. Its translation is CAASTSGGAGTGELFF.

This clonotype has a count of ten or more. The CDR3 here is CASSSQGPNYGYTF. CDR3 bases: TGTGCCAGCAGTTCCCAGGGCCCTAACTATGGCTACACCTTC. The V and J genes are TRBV27 and TRBJ1-2, with a tentative D call TRBD1 (5 bases). Looked up from germline, CDR1 is MNHEY and CDR2 is SMNVEV (reference sequence). Trimming took 4 bases from V and 0 from J, leaving 9 bases between them. This CDR3 region has 14 residues.

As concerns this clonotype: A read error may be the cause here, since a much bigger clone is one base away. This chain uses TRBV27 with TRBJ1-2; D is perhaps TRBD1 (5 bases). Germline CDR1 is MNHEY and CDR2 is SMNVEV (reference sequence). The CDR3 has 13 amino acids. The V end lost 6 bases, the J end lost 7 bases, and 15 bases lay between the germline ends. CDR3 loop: CASRPTVHFGYTF. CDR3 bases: TGTGCCAGCAGACCGACAGTTCACTTTGGCTACACCTTC.

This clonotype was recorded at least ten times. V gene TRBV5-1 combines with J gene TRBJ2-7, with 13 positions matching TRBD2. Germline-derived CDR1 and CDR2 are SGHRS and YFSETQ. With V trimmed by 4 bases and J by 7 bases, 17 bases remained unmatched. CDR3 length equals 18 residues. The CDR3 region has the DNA TGCGCCAGCAGCCTTCTCGGGACTAGCGGGATATCTCTGGGGGAGCAGTACTTC. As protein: CASSLLGTSGISLGEQYF.

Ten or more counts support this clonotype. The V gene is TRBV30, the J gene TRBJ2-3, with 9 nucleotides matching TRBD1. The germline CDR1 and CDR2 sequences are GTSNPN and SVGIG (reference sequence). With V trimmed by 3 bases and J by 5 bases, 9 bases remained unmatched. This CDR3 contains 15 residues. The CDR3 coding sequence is TGTGCCTGGAGGAGAGCGGGACAGGGAGTAGATACGCAGTATTTT. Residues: CAWRRAGQGVDTQYF.